The rows below give T cell receptor beta chains drawn from one sample of a study of blood T cell repertoires in COVID-19. Profiling relied on immunoSEQ multiplex PCR, and the TCRdb table lists in-frame clones only, not all of them. The table has roughly 84,000 clones, roughly 80% seen once. The specimen was peripheral blood. The receptors stem from a woman older than 75 with acute or convalescent COVID-19. Both conserved end residues are part of each CDR3. D genes are given only for firm matches.

>TRBJ2-3|TRBV12-5|TRBD2
CASGLGNLLAGTDTQYF
>TRBJ2-5|TRBV19|TRBD1
CASRRQGQTETQYF
>TRBJ2-3|TRBV3-1/TRBV3-2|.
CATLKKGESTDTQYF
>TRBJ2-2|TRBV7-3|.
CASSLLHSSISAGELFF
>TRBJ2-4|TRBV5-6|.
CASSPAEREIAKNIQYF
>TRBJ1-1|TRBV5-4|.
CASSLLGDSTEAFF
>TRBJ1-4|TRBV3-1/TRBV3-2|.
CASGGELINEKLFF
>TRBJ2-1|TRBV11-3|TRBD2
CASSLVPSGSSSYNEQFF
>TRBJ1-1|TRBV3-1/TRBV3-2|.
CASSQTNREAFF
>TRBJ1-5|TRBV2|TRBD1
CASSGEGARQPQHF
>TRBJ2-2|TRBV3-1/TRBV3-2|TRBD2
CASSQPGLAGGLNTGELFF
>TRBJ2-7|TRBV7-9|.
CASSLTSGIHEQYF
>TRBJ2-1|TRBV7-3|TRBD2
CASSPLGRGEYNEQFF
>TRBJ1-3|TRBV18|.
CASSPPGAGNTIYF
>TRBJ2-5|TRBV5-4|TRBD2
CASSAGLAGTETQYF
>TRBJ2-1|TRBV6-5|.
CASSYRGILDNEQFF
>TRBJ1-1|TRBV3-1/TRBV3-2|.
CASSVRRVTEAFF
>TRBJ1-5|TRBV19|TRBD1
CASSGTGGEGPREPQHF
>TRBJ1-2|TRBV30|.
CAWMAGPISNYGYTF
>TRBJ1-2|TRBV4-1|.
CASSQDVQAYGYTF
>TRBJ2-2|TRBV4-1|TRBD2
CASSRPSGNTGELFF
>TRBJ2-5|TRBV7-2|TRBD2
CASSPSGGAGAQYF
>TRBJ1-1|TRBV9|TRBD1
CASSVEGQGHTEAFF
>TRBJ1-4|TRBV9|TRBD1
CASSVQGAEDEKLFF
>TRBJ2-2|TRBV19|.
CASSIGRGGELFF
>TRBJ2-7|TRBV9|TRBD2
CASSAGGLPGNSYEQYF
>TRBJ2-3|TRBV7-3|.
CASSLNGRLDTQYF
>TRBJ2-3|TRBV7-2|.
CASSLGEHITDTQYF
>TRBJ2-1|TRBV21-1|.
CASSKPPGITYNEQFF